This T cell receptor beta chain was sequenced in a study of blood T cells in healthy people across ages (dated by TCRdb to between 2014 and 2017). Describing the broader study: In model experiments, roughly one uniquely barcoded TCR beta cDNA molecule per two T cells was captured by template switching. The study measured age-related changes in TCR beta repertoire diversity using deep sequencing normalized with unique cDNA molecular identifiers. Four age groups were formed from the donors: young (average about 17 years), middle-aged (approximately 39), aged (about 68) and long-lived (about 75). To avoid experimental bias, donors of different ages were randomly spread across the sequencing lanes. For two donors (one aged 18 to 30 and one aged 80 or older), the study analyzed two additional independent replicas of 1 million unique cDNA reads from the same blood draw.

Libraries were prepared through 5' RACE. Sequencing was carried out with an Illumina HiSeq 2500. A second PCR of about 7 to 12 cycles was run with a J-beta primer mix and a sample-barcoded 5' primer. A template-switch 5' adaptor carrying 12 random nucleotides introduced a unique molecular identifier onto each TCR beta cDNA molecule. Each sample yielded at least 2.5 million CDR3-containing paired-end reads. All of the RNA was converted into first-strand cDNA using the Mint cDNA synthesis kit, with a TRBC-specific oligonucleotide serving as the primer. Following uracil-DNA glycosylase treatment, all cDNA underwent a first 18-cycle PCR with the universal primers M1SS and BC2_uni_R. The source study handled its data this way. For normalization, 1 million high-quality reads, each with a distinct molecular identifier, were randomly selected from each sample. Instead of being binned into consensus sequences, reads that shared molecular identifiers were thrown out. MiTCR, set to a Q25 quality threshold and the strictest error-elimination algorithm, was used for CDR3 identification, clonotype clustering and error correction. A nonparametric unseen species model using Euler transformation provided a lower-bound estimate of total TCR beta diversity. TCRdb itself trimmed the public reads at Q25 with fastp, ran MiXCR and retained productive beta chains. Rows are combined by CDR3 protein, so each entry shows the most common genes and DNA. What appears here as the V and J calls and clone size reflects TCRdb's work, not the paper's. This sample comprises hundreds of thousands of distinct CDR3 sequences, about 51% of them detected only once. The ten largest clonotypes hold about 13% of the sample.

The study at large found these results: Observed TCR beta diversity per million T cells fell roughly linearly with age, and a significant reduction was already apparent by age roughly 40. Compared with the aged group, more naive CD4+ T cells, fewer expanded clones and increased TCR diversity were shown by the long-lived group, suggesting age selection. Because profiling used bulk unsorted PBMCs, naive and antigen-experienced compartments could not be compared conclusively. Because the CMV infection status of the donors was unknown, age-related changes in expanded clonotypes may potentially have been confounded. Total diversity estimates from one million sequenced T cells were considered lower bounds and underestimates. There was a strong correlation between observed TCR beta diversity and the percentage of naive T cells measured by flow cytometry.

In its sample, this clonotype was seen many times. Its antigen remains undetermined. Base qualities are not provided; no much larger clone lies one nucleotide away. Reading from cysteine to phenylalanine, the CDR3 counts 15 amino acids. Left in the record is the CDR3 DNA by itself, 45 bases read in frame from the first base. V sheds 6 bases and J sheds 2 bases, leaving 19 bases between their ends. CDR1 is given as DFQATT and CDR2 as SNEGSKA, both from the germline V gene (reference sequence). The roughly 42 donors, aged about 6 to 100 years, were systemically healthy Caucasian individuals from Russia. Each donor gave about 9.7 milliliters of peripheral blood, drawn into EDTA-treated Vacutainer tubes. Ficoll-Paque density-gradient centrifugation was used to isolate PBMCs, with at least 6.5 million per sample. Total RNA, at least 5 micrograms per sample, was extracted from PBMCs with Trizol reagent. For every donor, flow cytometry on a PBMC aliquot measured the percentage of naive CD45RAhigh/CD27high T cells.

The sequenced material came from blood. This sequence was found in a woman older than 75 in good health. The rearranged segments are TRBV20-1 and TRBJ1-2; the D gene lacks a confident call. The CDR3 region has the sequence CSATERTTINYGYTF. The DNA sequence is given as TGCAGTGCAACTGAGCGGACCACGATAAACTATGGCTACACCTTC.